The sequence of this T cell receptor (beta chain) was determined in a study of blood T cell repertoires in COVID-19. Across the whole study: Whether acute or convalescent, the COVID-19 samples came from the United States, Italy and Spain. T cells, B-cell-depleted T cells, or PBMCs provided the cDNA or gDNA that served as material.

The CDR3 sequence is 12 residues long. In germline, CDR1 is LNHDA, CDR2 SQIVND (reference sequence). Concerning this clone: The junction departs from germline at one end; a sequencing error may be responsible.

As originally analysed: How many nucleated cells were present was estimated from reference gene primer amplification. Clones were sequenced by immunoSEQ multiplex PCR, and TCRdb holds only the in-frame ones, with some missing. The V and J calls and clone size were taken over from that table, and D and trimming were inferred from the DNA. The sample lists a few hundred thousand clones, around 85% occurring once. This clonotype originated in a man between 60 and 75 years old with acute or convalescent COVID-19. What was sequenced was peripheral blood. The chain uses TRBV19 and TRBJ2-5; 10 nucleotides match TRBD2. CDR3 coding DNA: TGTTCCAGCGGGAGGGCCCTTGAGACCCAGTACTTC. This codes for CSSGRALETQYF. Filled out from reference TRBV19 and TRBJ2-5, the complete variable domain reads DGGITQSPKYLFRKEGQNVTLSCEQNLNHDAMYWYRQDPGQGLRLIYYSQIVNDFQKGDIAEGYSVSREKKESFPLTVTSAQKNPTAFYLCSSGRALETQYFGPGTRLLVL.